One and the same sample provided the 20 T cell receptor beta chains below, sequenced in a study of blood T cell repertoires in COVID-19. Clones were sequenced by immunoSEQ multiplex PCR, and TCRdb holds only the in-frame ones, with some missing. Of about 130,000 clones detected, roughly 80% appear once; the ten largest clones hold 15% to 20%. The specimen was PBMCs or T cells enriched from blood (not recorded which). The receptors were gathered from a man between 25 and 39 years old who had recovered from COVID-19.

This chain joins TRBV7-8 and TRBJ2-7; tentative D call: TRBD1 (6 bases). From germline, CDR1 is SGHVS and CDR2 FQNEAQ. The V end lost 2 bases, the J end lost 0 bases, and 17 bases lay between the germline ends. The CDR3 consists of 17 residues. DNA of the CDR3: TGTGCCAGCAGCTTACAGGGGTCCTTGGCCAGCTCCTACGAGCAGTACGTC. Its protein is CASSLQGSLASSYEQYV.

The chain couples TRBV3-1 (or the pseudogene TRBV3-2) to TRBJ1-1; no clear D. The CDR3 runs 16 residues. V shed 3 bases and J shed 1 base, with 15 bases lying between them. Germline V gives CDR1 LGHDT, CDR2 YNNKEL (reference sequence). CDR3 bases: TGTGCCAGCAGCCATAACGGGAGGGCCCAGAACACTGAAGCTTTCTTT. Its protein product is CASSHNGRAQNTEAFF.

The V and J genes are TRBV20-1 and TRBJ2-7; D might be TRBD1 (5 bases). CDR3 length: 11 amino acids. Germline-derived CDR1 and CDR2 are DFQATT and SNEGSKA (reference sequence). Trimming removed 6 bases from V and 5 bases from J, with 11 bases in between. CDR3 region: CSAATGDEQYF. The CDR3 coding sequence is TGCAGTGCCGCAACAGGTGACGAGCAGTACTTC.

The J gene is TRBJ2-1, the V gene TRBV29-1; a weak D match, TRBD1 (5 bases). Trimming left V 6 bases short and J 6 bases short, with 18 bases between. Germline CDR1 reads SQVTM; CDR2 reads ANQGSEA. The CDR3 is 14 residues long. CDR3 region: CSVETVTEFNEQFF. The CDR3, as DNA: TGCAGCGTCGAGACAGTGACCGAATTCAATGAGCAGTTCTTC.

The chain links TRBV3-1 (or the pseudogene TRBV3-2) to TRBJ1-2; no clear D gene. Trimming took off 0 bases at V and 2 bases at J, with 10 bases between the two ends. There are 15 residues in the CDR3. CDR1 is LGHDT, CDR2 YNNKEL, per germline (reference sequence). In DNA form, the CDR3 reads TGTGCCAGCAGCCAAGAGCGGGGAGGGAACTATGGCTACACCTTC. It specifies CASSQERGGNYGYTF.

CDR3 sequence reads: CAWTLEREAEAFF. Here the CDR3 DNA reads TGTGCCTGGACTCTAGAACGGGAAGCTGAAGCTTTCTTT. The chain couples TRBV30 to TRBJ1-1; D remains ambiguous. Germline V gene sequence: CDR1 GTSNPN, CDR2 SVGIG (reference sequence). The CDR3 covers 13 residues. The germline V and J ends were trimmed by 4 bases and 6 bases, with 15 bases remaining between them.

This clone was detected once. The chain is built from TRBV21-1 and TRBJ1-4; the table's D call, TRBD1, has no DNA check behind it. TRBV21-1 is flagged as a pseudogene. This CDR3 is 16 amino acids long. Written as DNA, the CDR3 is TGTGCCAGCAGCCCCCGGACTGACAGGCGAGATGAAAAACTGTTTTTT. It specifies CASSPRTDRRDEKLFF.

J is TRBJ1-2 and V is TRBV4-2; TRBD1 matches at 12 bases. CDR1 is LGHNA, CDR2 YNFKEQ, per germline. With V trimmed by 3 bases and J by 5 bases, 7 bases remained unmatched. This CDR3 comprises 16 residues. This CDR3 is CASSQTGTGGEYGYTF. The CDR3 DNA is TGTGCCAGCAGCCAGACCGGGACAGGGGGCGAATATGGCTACACCTTC.

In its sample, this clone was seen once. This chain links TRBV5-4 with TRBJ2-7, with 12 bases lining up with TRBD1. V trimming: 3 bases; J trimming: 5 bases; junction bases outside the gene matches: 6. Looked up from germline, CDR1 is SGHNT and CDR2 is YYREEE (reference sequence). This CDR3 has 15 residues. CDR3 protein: CASSSAGTGGHEQYF. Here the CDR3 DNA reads TGTGCCAGCAGCTCCGCCGGGACAGGGGGCCACGAGCAGTACTTC.

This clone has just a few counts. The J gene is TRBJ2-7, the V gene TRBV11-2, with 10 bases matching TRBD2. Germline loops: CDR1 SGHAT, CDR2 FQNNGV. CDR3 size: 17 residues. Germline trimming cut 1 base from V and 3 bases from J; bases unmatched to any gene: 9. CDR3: CASSLVETSGQRYEQYF. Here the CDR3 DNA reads TGTGCCAGCAGCTTAGTTGAGACTAGCGGGCAACGCTACGAGCAGTACTTC. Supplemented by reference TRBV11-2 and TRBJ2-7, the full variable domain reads EAGVAQSPRYKIIEKRQSVAFWCNPISGHATLYWYQQILGQGPKLLIQFQNNGVVDDSQLPKDRFSAERLKGVDSTLKIQPAKLEDSAVYLCASSLVETSGQRYEQYFGPGTRLTVT.

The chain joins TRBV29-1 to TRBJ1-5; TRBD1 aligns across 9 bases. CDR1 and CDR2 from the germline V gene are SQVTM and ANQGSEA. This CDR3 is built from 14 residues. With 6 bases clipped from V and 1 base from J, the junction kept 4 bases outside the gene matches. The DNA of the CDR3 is TGCAGCGTGGATGACAGGGGGAGCAATCAGCCCCAGCATTTT. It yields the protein CSVDDRGSNQPQHF.

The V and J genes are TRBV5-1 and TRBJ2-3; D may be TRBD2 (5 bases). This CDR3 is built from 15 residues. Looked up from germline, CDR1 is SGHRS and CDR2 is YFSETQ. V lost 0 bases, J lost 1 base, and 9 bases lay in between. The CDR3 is CASSLADGGTDTQYF. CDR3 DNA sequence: TGCGCCAGCAGCTTGGCCGACGGGGGCACAGATACGCAGTATTTT.

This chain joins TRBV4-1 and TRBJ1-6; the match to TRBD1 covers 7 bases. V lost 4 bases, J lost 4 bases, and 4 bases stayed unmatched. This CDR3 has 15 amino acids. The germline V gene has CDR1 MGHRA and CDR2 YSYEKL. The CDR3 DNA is TGCGCCAGCAGCCGACAGGGTAATTATAATTCACCCCTCCACTTT. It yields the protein CASSRQGNYNSPLHF.

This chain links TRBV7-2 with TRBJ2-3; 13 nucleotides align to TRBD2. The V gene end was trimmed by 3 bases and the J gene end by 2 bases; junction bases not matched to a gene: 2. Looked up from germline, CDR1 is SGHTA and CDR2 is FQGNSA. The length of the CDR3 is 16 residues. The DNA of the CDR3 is TGTGCCAGCAGCTTGGGACTAGCGGGAACCACAGATACGCAGTATTTT. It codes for CASSLGLAGTTDTQYF.

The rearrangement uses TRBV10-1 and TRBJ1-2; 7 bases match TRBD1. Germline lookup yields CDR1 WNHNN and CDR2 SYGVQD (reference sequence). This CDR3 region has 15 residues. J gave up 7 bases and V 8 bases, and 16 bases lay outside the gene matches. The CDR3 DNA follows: TGCGCCAGCCCTAGAATCGTCGGGACAGTGGGTGGCTACACCTTC. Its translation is CASPRIVGTVGGYTF.

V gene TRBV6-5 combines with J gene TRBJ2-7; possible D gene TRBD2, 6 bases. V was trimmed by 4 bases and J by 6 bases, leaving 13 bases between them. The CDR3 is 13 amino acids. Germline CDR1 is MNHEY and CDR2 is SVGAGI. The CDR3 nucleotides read TGTGCCAGCAGTTCGGCAGGGAGGTTCGAGCAGTACTTC. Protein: CASSSAGRFEQYF.

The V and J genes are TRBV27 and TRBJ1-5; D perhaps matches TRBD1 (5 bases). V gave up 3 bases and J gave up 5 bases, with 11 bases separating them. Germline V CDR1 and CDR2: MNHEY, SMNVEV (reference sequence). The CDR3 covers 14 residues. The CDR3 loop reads CASSFLGADQPQHF. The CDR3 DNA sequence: TGTGCCAGCAGTTTCCTTGGGGCAGATCAGCCCCAGCATTTT.

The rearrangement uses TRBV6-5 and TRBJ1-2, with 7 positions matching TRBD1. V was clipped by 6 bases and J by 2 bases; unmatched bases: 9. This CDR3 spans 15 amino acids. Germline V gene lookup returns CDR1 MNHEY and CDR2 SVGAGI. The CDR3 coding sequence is TGTGCCAGCAGGTCCATCAACAGGGGAAACTATGGCTACACCTTC. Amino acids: CASRSINRGNYGYTF.

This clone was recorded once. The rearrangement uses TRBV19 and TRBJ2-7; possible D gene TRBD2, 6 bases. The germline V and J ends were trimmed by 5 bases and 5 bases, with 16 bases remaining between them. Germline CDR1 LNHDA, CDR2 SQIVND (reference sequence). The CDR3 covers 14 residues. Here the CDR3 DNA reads TGTGCCAGTAGTCCGCCTTACGGAGGGAACGAGCAGTACTTC. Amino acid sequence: CASSPPYGGNEQYF.

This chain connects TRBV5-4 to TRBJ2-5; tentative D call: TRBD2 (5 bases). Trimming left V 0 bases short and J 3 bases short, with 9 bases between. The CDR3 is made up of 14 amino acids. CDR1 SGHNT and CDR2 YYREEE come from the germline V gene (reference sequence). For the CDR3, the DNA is TGTGCCAGCAGCTTGGCCAAGACTAAAGAGACCCAGTACTTC. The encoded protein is CASSLAKTKETQYF.